Listed here are 22 T cell receptor beta chains from one sample, sequenced in a study of T cell changes during pregnancy in multiple sclerosis. Repertoires were generated with immunoSEQ multiplex PCR, while TCRdb's copy carries only in-frame clones and drops some. This sample has about 100,000 clones, with 92% found just once. This sample comprised peripheral blood, obtained after pregnancy. The origin of the receptors is a female donor with multiple sclerosis, enrolled in a pregnancy study.

The chain couples TRBV5-1 to TRBJ2-1, with 10 bases that match TRBD2. The V segment lost 3 bases and the J segment 2 bases; nucleotides outside the gene matches: 11. The CDR3 is 18 residues long. The germline V gene encodes CDR1 SGHRS and CDR2 YFSETQ. The CDR3 is CASSSLGSGGAPYNEQFF. CDR3 DNA: TGCGCCAGCAGCTCCCTGGGGAGCGGGGGGGCCCCCTACAATGAGCAGTTCTTC.

This chain links TRBV14 with TRBJ2-2; 11 bases line up with TRBD1. The trim removed 4 bases at V and 2 bases at J, leaving 0 bases unmatched. The CDR3 totals 15 residues. The germline V gene encodes CDR1 SGHDN and CDR2 FVKESK. In DNA, the CDR3 is TGTGCCAGCAGCCGGACAGGGGGCAACACCGGGGAGCTGTTTTTT. It codes for CASSRTGGNTGELFF.

The rearrangement links TRBV15 to TRBJ2-7; D remains unclear. Germline values: CDR1 LNHNV, CDR2 YYDKDF (reference sequence). V was cut by 5 bases and J by 6 bases, with 11 bases left in between. CDR3 length: 12 residues. The CDR3: CATSPGPSEQYF. DNA for the CDR3: TGTGCCACCAGCCCTGGGCCGAGCGAGCAGTACTTC.

This clone was found a few times. This chain connects TRBV19 to TRBJ1-1; 7 bases are shared with TRBD1. The CDR3 runs 15 residues. Losses at the gene ends were 5 bases for V and 1 base for J; bases not matched to a gene: 7. CDR1 is LNHDA, CDR2 SQIVND, per germline (reference sequence). The CDR3 here is CASSARDRPNTEAFF. As DNA, the CDR3 is TGTGCCAGTAGTGCCAGGGACAGACCGAACACTGAAGCTTTCTTT.

This CDR3 reads CASSPGQGALNEKLFF. The CDR3 bases are TGTGCCAGCAGCCCCGGACAGGGGGCTCTCAATGAAAAACTGTTTTTT. The chain links TRBV5-8 to TRBJ1-4; 11 bases fit TRBD1. Germline CDR1 is SGHTS and CDR2 is YDEGEE. The CDR3 has 16 amino acids. V lost 4 bases, J lost 5 bases, and 7 bases stayed unmatched.

The chain recombines TRBV30 with TRBJ2-1, with 8 positions matching TRBD2. Germline V lookup: CDR1 GTSNPN, CDR2 SVGIG (reference sequence). This CDR3 comprises 14 residues. Trimming removed 2 bases from V and 9 bases from J; junction bases left unmatched: 9. This chain's CDR3 is CAWSPGLGIFEQFF. DNA for the CDR3: TGTGCCTGGAGTCCGGGACTAGGAATATTTGAGCAGTTCTTC. The variable domain in full, completed from reference TRBV30 and TRBJ2-1, reads SQTIHQWPATLVQPVGSPLSLECTVEGTSNPNLYWYRQAAGRGLQLLFYSVGIGQISSEVPQNLSASRPQDRQFILSSKKLLLSDSGFYLCAWSPGLGIFEQFFGPGTRLTVL.

The gene calls are TRBV7-2 and TRBJ2-7; TRBD1 matches 8 bases. Per germline, CDR1 SGHTA and CDR2 FQGNSA. There are 16 residues in the CDR3. J gave up 3 bases and V 5 bases, and 12 bases lay outside the gene matches. This CDR3 reads CASSTSTGTGIYEQYF. In DNA, the CDR3 is TGTGCCAGCAGCACATCTACCGGGACAGGAATCTACGAGCAGTACTTC.

This chain links TRBV19 with TRBJ1-5, with 10 bases lining up with TRBD1. The CDR3 extends over 17 amino acids. The germline CDR1 and CDR2 sequences are LNHDA and SQIVND (reference sequence). The trim removed 5 bases at V and 1 base at J, leaving 8 bases unmatched. CDR3 region: CASSARDRGSSNQPQHF. CDR3 nucleotides: TGTGCCAGTAGTGCTCGGGACAGGGGATCGAGCAATCAGCCCCAGCATTTT.

This clone has a handful of counts. V gene TRBV28 combines with J gene TRBJ1-1; maybe TRBD1 (5 bases). CDR3 length: 11 residues. CDR1 and CDR2 from the germline V gene are MDHEN and SYDVKM. Trimming took off 7 bases at V and 8 bases at J, with 11 bases between the two ends. The CDR3 loop is CASNRDREAFF. The DNA for the CDR3 is TGTGCCAGCAACCGAGACAGAGAAGCTTTCTTT.

The chain couples TRBV11-3 to TRBJ2-7; 10 positions match TRBD1. Germline V gene lookup returns CDR1 SGHNT and CDR2 YENEEA. CDR3 size: 15 residues. Germline trimming cut 4 bases from V and 3 bases from J; bases unmatched to any gene: 6. CDR3 in amino acids: CASSYRRDRGYEQYF. The CDR3 DNA follows: TGTGCCAGCAGCTACCGCCGGGACAGGGGCTACGAGCAGTACTTC.

The rearrangement joins TRBV7-2 to TRBJ2-7; D perhaps matches TRBD2 (6 bases). Deletions cut 1 base from V and 3 bases from J, with 10 bases between. Germline CDR1 reads SGHTA; CDR2 reads FQGNSA. The CDR3 loop spans 14 amino acids. CDR3 in amino acids: CASSLGGALYEQYF. The CDR3 DNA reads as TGTGCCAGCAGCTTAGGCGGGGCCCTCTACGAGCAGTACTTC.

Notes on this clone: Within the sample, other DNA sequences also encode this same CDR3. V usage is TRBV19 and J usage is TRBJ2-3; no clear D gene. The V and J ends lost 5 bases and 0 bases respectively, with 3 bases between them. This CDR3 has 12 residues. The germline gives CDR1 LNHDA, CDR2 SQIVND (reference sequence). Here the CDR3 DNA reads TGTGCCAGTAGTCCGAGCACAGATACGCAGTATTTT. Protein: CASSPSTDTQYF.

The V and J genes are TRBV7-6 and TRBJ2-1; maybe TRBD2 (5 bases). Per germline, CDR1 SGHVS and CDR2 FNYEAQ. The CDR3 loop spans 17 amino acids. Trimming removed 0 bases from V and 8 bases from J, with 20 bases in between. CDR3 sequence (DNA): TGTGCCAGCAGCTTAGCCTCGGGGTCTGGTACCCCCCATGAGCAGTTCTTC. Its translation is CASSLASGSGTPHEQFF.

The CDR3 region has the DNA TGTGCCAGCAGCTTGGGCGCGGGCACTGAAGCTTTCTTT. Its translation: CASSLGAGTEAFF. The chain joins TRBV7-2 to TRBJ1-1; D not resolved. This CDR3 comprises 13 residues. Trimming stripped 3 bases from V and 4 bases from J, with 9 bases between. CDR1 is SGHTA, CDR2 FQGNSA, per germline.

The genes are TRBV2 and TRBJ2-5; 8 bases align to TRBD2. CDR3 length: 14 amino acids. Trimming cost V 6 bases and J 1 base; bases outside gene matches: 4. The germline CDR1 and CDR2 sequences are SNHLY and FYNNEI. The CDR3 is CASSAGGRQETQYF. The CDR3 nucleotides read TGTGCCAGCAGCGCGGGGGGCCGCCAAGAGACCCAGTACTTC.

The CDR3 is CASSPGGLARPYEQYF. CDR3 nucleotides: TGTGCCAGCAGCCCCGGTGGGCTAGCGCGCCCCTACGAGCAGTACTTC. The gene calls are TRBV7-9 and TRBJ2-7; perhaps TRBD2 as D (6 bases). V was cut by 5 bases and J by 2 bases, with 19 bases left in between. From germline, CDR1 is SEHNR and CDR2 FQNEAQ (reference sequence). The CDR3 runs to 16 residues.

This clone was seen more than once but under ten times. The chain is built from TRBV5-4 and TRBJ1-2, with D maybe TRBD1 (6 bases). V lost 5 bases to trimming and J lost 6 bases, with 14 bases between them. Germline V gene data show CDR1 as SGHNT and CDR2 as YYREEE (reference sequence). There are 13 residues in the CDR3. The CDR3 loop is CASSLQGVDGYTF. The CDR3 DNA sequence: TGTGCCAGCAGTCTACAGGGAGTAGATGGCTACACCTTC.

The chain links TRBV5-1 to TRBJ2-5; 11 positions agree with TRBD1. The CDR3 spans 16 residues. Looked up from germline, CDR1 is SGHRS and CDR2 is YFSETQ. The V gene end was trimmed by 4 bases and the J gene end by 5 bases; junction bases not matched to a gene: 10. CDR3 nucleotide sequence: TGCGCCAGCAGCGGGACCGGGACAGGGGGTTGGGAGACCCAGTACTTC. Its translation is CASSGTGTGGWETQYF.

The CDR3 loop is CAISESRGYQETQYF. Here the CDR3 DNA reads TGTGCCATCAGTGAGTCTCGGGGATACCAAGAGACCCAGTACTTC. The V gene is TRBV10-3, the J gene TRBJ2-5; D is perhaps TRBD2 (5 bases). V lost 0 bases and J 0 bases, leaving 8 bases between the germline ends. CDR1 ENHRY and CDR2 SYGVKD come from the germline V gene. CDR3 size: 15 residues.

This rearrangement joins TRBV5-1 to TRBJ2-2; D remains unclear. This CDR3 has 11 amino acids. Germline V gives CDR1 SGHRS, CDR2 YFSETQ. V was pared by 9 bases and J by 2 bases, with 5 bases between. CDR3 residues: CATRNTGELFF. CDR3 in DNA: TGCGCCACCCGTAACACCGGGGAGCTGTTTTTT.

The rearrangement joins TRBV5-1 to TRBJ2-4, with D unclear. CDR1 is SGHRS and CDR2 is YFSETQ in the germline V gene. The CDR3 is 11 amino acids. V lost 2 bases and J lost 6, with 3 bases in between. DNA of the CDR3: TGCGCCAGCAGCTTCCGAAACATTCAGTACTTC. Translated: CASSFRNIQYF.

Comments on this clone: This specimen includes other DNA sequences encoding the same CDR3. The J gene is TRBJ1-5, the V gene TRBV15; D is unclear. CDR1 and CDR2 from the germline V gene are LNHNV and YYDKDF (reference sequence). The CDR3 contains 14 residues. The ends were cut back, 5 bases at V and 0 bases at J, with 8 bases in the middle. CDR3 protein: CATSRGYSNQPQHF. CDR3 bases: TGTGCCACCAGCCGGGGATATAGCAATCAGCCCCAGCATTTT.